The source of this T cell receptor (beta chain) is a study of patients and donors after allogeneic stem cell transplantation. MiXCR was run by TCRdb on the RT-PCR reads, yielding one entry per CDR3 protein. The sample lists over 30,000 distinct CDR3 sequences, 30% to 40% seen once, with around 76% in the top ten. This clonotype came up many times. What was sequenced was blood, either unsorted or a sorted T cell fraction (not recorded which). This clonotype originated in a human donor who was either an allogeneic HSCT recipient or a stem cell or donor lymphocyte infusion donor (not recorded which). It is not recorded whose cells these are; they may come from a transplant donor.

CDR3 in DNA: TGTGCCAGCAGCCGCGTGGGGTACACTGAAGCTTTCTTT. This encodes CASSRVGYTEAFF. This chain links TRBV9 with TRBJ1-1; no clear D. Trimming shortened V by 4 bases and J by 3 bases, and 10 bases separated the two germline ends. CDR1 and CDR2 (germline): SGDLS, YYNGEE. CDR3 length: 13 amino acids. Complete variable domain (other parts from reference TRBV9 and TRBJ1-1): DSGVTQTPKHLITATGQRVTLRCSPRSGDLSVYWYQQSLDQGLQFLIQYYNGEERAKGNILERFSAQQFPDLHSELNLSSLELGDSALYFCASSRVGYTEAFFGQGTRLTVV.